This T cell receptor (beta chain) was recorded in a study of vaccination effects on CD4 cells after COVID-19 (dated by TCRdb to between 2021 and 2024). For context, the study as a whole: Participants received two doses of either the BNT162b2 or the mRNA-1273 mRNA SARS-CoV-2 vaccine. Pre-vaccine samples were collected from a couple of convalescent patients 16 days and one week before the first dose, corresponding to 142 and 148 days after COVID-19 diagnosis. SARS-CoV-2 spike-specific CD4+ TCR repertoires were compared before and after mRNA vaccination in COVID-19 convalescent patients and in infection-naive vaccine recipients. A total of over nine COVID-19 convalescent patients and a few SARS-CoV-2-naive healthy vaccine recipients were included in the full study. Cultures from other donors in the study were sequenced using the Oncomine TCR Beta short-read assay on an Illumina iSeq 100.

Library creation used the immunoSEQ multiplex PCR assay. TCR beta CDR3 sequencing was performed on DNA from the cultured, isolated CD4+ T cells. Under the source paper's analysis protocol: Non-productive TCR sequences were discarded, and reads were trimmed to the CDR3 region, with only CDR3s of 7 or more amino acids retained. Antigen-specific clonotypes were identified with the MANAFEST web app by comparing expansion in peptide wells against reference cultures. Positive clones required FDR<0.05 expansion versus reference and all other wells, odds ratio above 5, and frequency above 0.1% in two replicate wells. A clonotype was called cross-reactive if it was significantly expanded both in SARS-CoV-2 spike wells and in at least one common cold coronavirus spike condition. Using the stringdist R package, CDR3 similarity was measured by Levenshtein distance, and unrooted trees were constructed with ape in R 3.6.1. The clones in this table, taken by TCRdb from immuneACCESS, are in-frame only. Not every clone is retained; where verified, under half of the shortfall comes from an unresolved V gene, and the cause of the rest is unknown. V, J and clone size are taken as reported in that table, and D and trimming were inferred from the DNA itself. The table for this sample lists approximately 40,000 clones; just under 75% of them were counted only once. The ten largest clones take up 25% to 35% of the sample.

To identify antigen-specific CD4+ T cell clonotypes by their expansion, the ViraFEST assay first stimulated PBMC with viral peptide pools and then applied TCR sequencing. After about 10 days of culture, CD4+ T cells were isolated with the EasySep CD4+ T cell isolation kit. PCR-confirmed SARS-CoV-2 infection had occurred in convalescent patients between March and December 2020, before the Alpha, Beta and Delta variants emerged in the United States. Around 2.1 million PBMC per well were cultured with approximately 10 ug/ml peptides in IMDM containing around 4.6% human AB serum, approximately 10 IU/ml IL-2 and gentamicin. On days 3 and 7, half of the culture medium was replaced with fresh IL-2-containing medium. Unless noted otherwise, every peptide stimulation condition was grown in triplicate wells. Using Ficoll-Paque Plus gradient centrifugation, PBMC were separated from whole blood and then either used fresh or cryopreserved at -140C. The QIAamp micro DNA kit was used to extract genomic DNA from the cultured CD4+ T cells.

V sheds 2 bases and J sheds 1 base, leaving 6 bases between their ends. The CDR3 runs 14 residues from the cysteine to the phenylalanine. The read is trimmed to its CDR3 DNA, 42 bases read in frame from base 1. The germline V gene gives CDR1 as SNHLY and CDR2 as FYNNEI. Notes on this clone: Its antigen is currently not known. Qualities for individual bases were not recorded, and no much larger clone is one base off.

The full study reports these points: At late post-vaccination timepoints, both infection-induced and vaccine-induced clones showed marked clonal contraction, consistent with waning T cell responses. Limitations of the study were the small number of convalescent patients and the absence of early post-infection timepoints. In convalescent patients, the post-vaccine spike-reactive repertoire consisted mainly of new vaccine-induced clones, largely distinct from infection-induced clones.

This chain joins TRBV2 to TRBJ1-3; the D gene assignment is ambiguous. This specimen was CD4+ T cells from PBMCs cultured with a peptide pool, taken before COVID-19 vaccination. The clonotype originates from a human donor who had a prior SARS-CoV-2 infection. The DNA is as follows: TGTGCCAGCAGTGAATACGGTTCTGGAAACACCATATATTTT. It encodes CASSEYGSGNTIYF.